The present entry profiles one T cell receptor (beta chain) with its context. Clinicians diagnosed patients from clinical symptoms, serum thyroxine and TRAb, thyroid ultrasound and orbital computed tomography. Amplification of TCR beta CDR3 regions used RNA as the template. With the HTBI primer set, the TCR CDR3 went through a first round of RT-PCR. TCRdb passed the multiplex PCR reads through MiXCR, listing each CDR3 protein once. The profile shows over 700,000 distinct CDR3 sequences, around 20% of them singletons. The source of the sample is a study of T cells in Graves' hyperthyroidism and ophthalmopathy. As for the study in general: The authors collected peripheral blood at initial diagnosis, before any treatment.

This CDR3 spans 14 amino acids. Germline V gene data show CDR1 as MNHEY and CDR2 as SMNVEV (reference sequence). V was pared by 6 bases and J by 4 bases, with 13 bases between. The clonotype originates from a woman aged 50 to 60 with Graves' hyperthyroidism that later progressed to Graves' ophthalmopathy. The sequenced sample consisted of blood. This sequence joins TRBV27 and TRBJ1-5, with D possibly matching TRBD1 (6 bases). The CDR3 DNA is TGTGCCAGCAGAATAGCAGGGGTTAATCAGCCCCAGCATTTT. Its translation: CASRIAGVNQPQHF.